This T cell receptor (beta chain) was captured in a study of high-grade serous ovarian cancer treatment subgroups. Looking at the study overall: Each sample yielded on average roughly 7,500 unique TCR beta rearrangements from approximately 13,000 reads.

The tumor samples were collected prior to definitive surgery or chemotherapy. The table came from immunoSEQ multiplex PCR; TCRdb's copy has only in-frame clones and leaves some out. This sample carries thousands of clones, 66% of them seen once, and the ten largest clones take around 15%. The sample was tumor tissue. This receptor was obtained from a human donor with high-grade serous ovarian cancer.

CDR3 sequence (DNA): TGTGCCAGCAGTGAACGCAGGGTTCAAGAGACCCAGTACTTC. Translation: CASSERRVQETQYF. The genes are TRBV6-1 and TRBJ2-5; weak D call: TRBD1 (5 bases). Germline V gene data show CDR1 as MNHNS and CDR2 as SASEGT. The V end was cut by 2 bases, the J end by 2 bases, with 9 bases between. The CDR3 is made up of 14 amino acids.